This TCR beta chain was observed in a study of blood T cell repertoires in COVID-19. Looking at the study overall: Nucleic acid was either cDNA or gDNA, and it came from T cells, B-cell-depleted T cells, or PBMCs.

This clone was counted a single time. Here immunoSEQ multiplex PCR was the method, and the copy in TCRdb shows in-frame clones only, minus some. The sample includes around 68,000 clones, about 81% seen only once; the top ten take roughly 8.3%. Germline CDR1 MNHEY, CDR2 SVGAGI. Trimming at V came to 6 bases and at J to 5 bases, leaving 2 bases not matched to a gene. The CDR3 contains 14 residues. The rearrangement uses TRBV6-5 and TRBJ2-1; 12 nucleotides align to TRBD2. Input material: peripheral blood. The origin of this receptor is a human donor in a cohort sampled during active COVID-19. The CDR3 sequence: CASSGLAGNNEQFF. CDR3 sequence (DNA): TGTGCCAGCAGCGGACTAGCGGGAAACAATGAGCAGTTCTTC.